The entry below describes one T cell receptor (beta chain). Profiling relied on immunoSEQ multiplex PCR, and the TCRdb table lists in-frame clones only, not all of them. The sample has approximately 190,000 clones. With V trimmed by 5 bases and J by 4 bases, 9 bases remained unmatched. The CDR3 contains 15 residues. The germline V gene encodes CDR1 MNHEY and CDR2 SVGAGI. These data come from a study of control samples from healthy donors and cancer patients. The specimen was blood. The sequence was collected from a woman in her twenties or thirties in good health. This chain connects TRBV6-5 to TRBJ2-7; 9 bases fit TRBD1. CDR3 residues: CASSQRTGAIYEQYF. As DNA, the CDR3 is TGTGCCAGCAGTCAAAGGACAGGGGCAATTTACGAGCAGTACTTC.